Shown below are 8 T cell receptor beta chains from a single sample sequenced in a study of blood T cell repertoires in COVID-19. Repertoires were generated with immunoSEQ multiplex PCR, while TCRdb's copy carries only in-frame clones and drops some. The data contain fewer than 450,000 clones, about 90% of them seen just once; the ten biggest clones take up more than 0.55%. Material: PBMCs or T cells enriched from blood (not recorded which). The source is a man aged 18 to 30 who had recovered from COVID-19.

The rearrangement links TRBV9 to TRBJ1-1; 11 positions match TRBD1. V was clipped by 0 bases and J by 4 bases; unmatched bases: 5. The CDR3 is 16 residues long. The germline V gene encodes CDR1 SGDLS and CDR2 YYNGEE. CDR3 region: CASSVERTGGLTEAFF. CDR3 in DNA: TGTGCCAGCAGCGTAGAGAGGACAGGGGGCCTCACTGAAGCTTTCTTT. Full variable domain (rest looked up from reference TRBV9 and TRBJ1-1): DSGVTQTPKHLITATGQRVTLRCSPRSGDLSVYWYQQSLDQGLQFLIQYYNGEERAKGNILERFSAQQFPDLHSELNLSSLELGDSALYFCASSVERTGGLTEAFFGQGTRLTVV.

V and J are TRBV5-4 and TRBJ1-1; 10 nucleotides line up with TRBD1. Germline CDR1 and CDR2: SGHNT and YYREEE (reference sequence). This CDR3 spans 15 amino acids. V lost 0 bases to trimming and J lost 4 bases; unmatched junction nucleotides: 3. The CDR3 reads CASSLGQGAGTEAFF. The CDR3 DNA follows: TGTGCCAGCAGCTTGGGACAGGGGGCAGGCACTGAAGCTTTCTTT.

This rearrangement joins TRBV27 to TRBJ1-2, with TRBD1 matching over 8 bases. CDR3 length: 16 amino acids. Germline V lookup: CDR1 MNHEY, CDR2 SMNVEV (reference sequence). With 6 bases clipped from V and 6 bases from J, the junction kept 15 bases outside the gene matches. DNA for the CDR3: TGTGCCAGCAGCCCCACAGGGGGTGGGCCCGGAGATGGCTACACCTTC. Protein sequence: CASSPTGGGPGDGYTF.

J is TRBJ1-5 and V is TRBV10-2, with 10 bases identical to TRBD1. CDR3 length equals 16 residues. The germline V gene encodes CDR1 WSHSY and CDR2 SAAADI. V was clipped by 3 bases and J by 7 bases; unmatched bases: 9. The CDR3 loop reads CASSDRGQGSDQPQHF. In DNA, the CDR3 is TGCGCCAGCAGTGATAGGGGACAGGGGTCGGACCAGCCCCAGCATTTT.

This chain uses TRBV6-4 with TRBJ2-2, with TRBD2 as a possible D gene (6 bases). The V and J ends lost 6 bases and 6 bases respectively, with 26 bases between them. CDR1 is MRHNA and CDR2 is SNTAGT in the germline V gene. This CDR3 region has 18 residues. In DNA form, the CDR3 reads TGTGCCAGCAGCGTAACCGGGGGAGCGGAGGGTCCCGCCGGGGAGCTGTTTTTT. Amino acids: CASSVTGGAEGPAGELFF.

This chain links TRBV12-3 or TRBV12-4 with TRBJ1-2, with D hard to call. The V end lost 2 bases, the J end lost 7 bases, and 8 bases lay between the germline ends. The CDR3 sequence is 12 residues long. The CDR3 reads CASSLISGGYTF. DNA of the CDR3: TGTGCCAGCAGTTTAATCAGTGGTGGCTACACCTTC.

The chain employs TRBV13 and TRBJ1-6; D gene unclear. CDR1 and CDR2 from the germline V gene are PRHDT and FYEKMQ (reference sequence). The germline V and J ends were trimmed by 1 base and 9 bases, with 13 bases remaining between them. The CDR3 is 15 amino acids. This CDR3 is CASSLAGSTSSPLHF. CDR3 sequence (DNA): TGTGCCAGCAGCTTAGCAGGCTCCACAAGTTCACCCCTCCACTTT.

This clone showed up just a few times. This chain's CDR3 is CASSAGATTEAFF. DNA of the CDR3: TGTGCCAGCAGTGCTGGGGCGACGACTGAAGCTTTCTTT. The V gene is TRBV2, the J gene TRBJ1-1; TRBD1 might be the D (5 bases). V dropped 4 bases and J dropped 5 bases, with 11 bases sitting between them. CDR3 size: 13 residues. Germline CDR1 reads SNHLY; CDR2 reads FYNNEI.